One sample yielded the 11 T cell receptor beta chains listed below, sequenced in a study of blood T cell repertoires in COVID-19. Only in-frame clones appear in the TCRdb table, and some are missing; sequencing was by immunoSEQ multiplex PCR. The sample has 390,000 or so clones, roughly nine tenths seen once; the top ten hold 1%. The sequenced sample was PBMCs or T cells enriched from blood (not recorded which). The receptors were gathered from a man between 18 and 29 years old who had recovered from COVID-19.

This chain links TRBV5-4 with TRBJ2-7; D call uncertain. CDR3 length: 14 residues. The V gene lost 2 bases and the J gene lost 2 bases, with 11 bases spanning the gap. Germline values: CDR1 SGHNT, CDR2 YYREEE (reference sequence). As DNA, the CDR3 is TGTGCCAGCAGCTTAATAGACACCCCCTACGAGCAGTACTTC. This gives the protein CASSLIDTPYEQYF.

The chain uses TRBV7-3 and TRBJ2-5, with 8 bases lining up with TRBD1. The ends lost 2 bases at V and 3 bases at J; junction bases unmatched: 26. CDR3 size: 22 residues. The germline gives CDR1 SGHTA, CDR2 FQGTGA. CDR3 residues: CASSLVLWTGYWGQFNEETQYF. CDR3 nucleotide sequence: TGTGCCAGCAGCTTAGTTCTCTGGACAGGGTACTGGGGCCAATTTAACGAAGAGACCCAGTACTTC. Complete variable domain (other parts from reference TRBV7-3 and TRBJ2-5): GAGVSQTPSNKVTEKGKYVELRCDPISGHTALYWYRQSLGQGPEFLIYFQGTGAADDSGLPNDRFFAVRPEGSVSTLKIQRTERGDSAVYLCASSLVLWTGYWGQFNEETQYFGPGTRLLVL.

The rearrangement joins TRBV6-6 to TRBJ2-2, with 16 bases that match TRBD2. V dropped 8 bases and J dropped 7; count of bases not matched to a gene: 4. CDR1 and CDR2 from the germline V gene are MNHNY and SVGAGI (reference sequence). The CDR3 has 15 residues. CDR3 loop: CASVGTSGRGGELFF. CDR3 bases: TGTGCCAGCGTCGGGACTAGCGGGAGGGGCGGGGAGCTGTTTTTT.

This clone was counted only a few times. CDR3 amino acids: CASGLVLEAGGSNQPQHF. CDR3 sequence (DNA): TGTGCTAGTGGTTTGGTACTGGAAGCAGGGGGGAGCAATCAGCCCCAGCATTTT. V is TRBV12-5 and J is TRBJ1-5, with 7 positions matching TRBD1. Losses at the gene ends were 0 bases for V and 1 base for J; bases not matched to a gene: 9. Germline CDR1 and CDR2: LGHNT and FRNRAP. The CDR3 is made up of 18 amino acids.

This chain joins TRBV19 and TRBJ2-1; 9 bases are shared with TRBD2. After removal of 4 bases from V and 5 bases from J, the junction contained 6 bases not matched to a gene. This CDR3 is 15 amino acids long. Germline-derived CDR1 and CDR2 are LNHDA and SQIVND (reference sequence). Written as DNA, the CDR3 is TGTGCCAGTAGTAGGGGTCTAGCGGGAAACAATGAGCAGTTCTTC. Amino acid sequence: CASSRGLAGNNEQFF.

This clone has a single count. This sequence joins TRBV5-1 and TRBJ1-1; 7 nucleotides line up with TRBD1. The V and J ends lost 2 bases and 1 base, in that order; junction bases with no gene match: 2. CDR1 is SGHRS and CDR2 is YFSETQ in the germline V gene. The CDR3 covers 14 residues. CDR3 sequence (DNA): TGCGCCAGCAGCTTCGGGACAGCGAACACTGAAGCTTTCTTT. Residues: CASSFGTANTEAFF.

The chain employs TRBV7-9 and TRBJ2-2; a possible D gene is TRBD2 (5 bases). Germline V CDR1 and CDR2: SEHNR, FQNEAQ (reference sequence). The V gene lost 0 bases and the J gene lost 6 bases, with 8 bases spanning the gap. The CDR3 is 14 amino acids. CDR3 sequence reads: CASSLAPAAGELFF. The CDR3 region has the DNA TGTGCCAGCAGCTTAGCGCCAGCGGCCGGGGAGCTGTTTTTT.

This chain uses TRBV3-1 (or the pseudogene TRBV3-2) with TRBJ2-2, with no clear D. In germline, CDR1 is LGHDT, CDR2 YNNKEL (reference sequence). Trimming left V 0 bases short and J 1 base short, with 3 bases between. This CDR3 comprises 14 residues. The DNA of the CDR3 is TGTGCCAGCAGCCAAGACGGGAACACCGGGGAGCTGTTTTTT. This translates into CASSQDGNTGELFF.

The CDR3 DNA reads TGTGCCAGCAGCTTGGATGGAGGCAGGGGTGGCTACACCTTC. Amino acids: CASSLDGGRGGYTF. The chain recombines TRBV5-5 with TRBJ1-2; a possible D gene is TRBD1 (6 bases). The CDR3 length is 14 residues. V dropped 0 bases and J dropped 7 bases, with 13 bases sitting between them. Germline lookup yields CDR1 SGHKS and CDR2 YYEKEE (reference sequence).

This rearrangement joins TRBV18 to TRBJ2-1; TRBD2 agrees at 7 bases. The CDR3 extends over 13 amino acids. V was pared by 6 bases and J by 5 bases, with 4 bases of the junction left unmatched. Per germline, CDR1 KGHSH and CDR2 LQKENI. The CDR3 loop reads CASSFGGNNEQFF. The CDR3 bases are TGTGCCAGCTCCTTCGGGGGGAACAATGAGCAGTTCTTC.

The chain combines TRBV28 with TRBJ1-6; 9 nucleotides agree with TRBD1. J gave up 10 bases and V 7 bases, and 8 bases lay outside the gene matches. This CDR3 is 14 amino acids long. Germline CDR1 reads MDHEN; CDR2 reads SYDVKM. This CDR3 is CASNKQGADSPLHF. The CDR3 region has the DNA TGTGCCAGCAACAAACAGGGGGCAGACTCACCCCTCCACTTT.